This T cell receptor beta chain was documented in a study of blood T cell repertoires in COVID-19. The wider study: Donors in the United States, Italy and Spain gave samples during acute or convalescent COVID-19. T cells, B-cell-depleted T cells, or PBMCs supplied cDNA or gDNA.

In the original analysis: Quantification of nucleated cells was approximated via reference gene primer amplification. The method was immunoSEQ multiplex PCR; TCRdb's version includes in-frame clones alone and lacks a portion of them. V and J calls and clone size are copied from that table; D and trimming were computed from the DNA. The repertoire holds some 130,000 clones, around 88% seen once, with around 4.5% in the top ten. This sequence originates from a man in his 60s with COVID-19, enrolled during active disease. The specimen sequenced was peripheral blood.

The CDR3 region has the DNA TGTGCCAGCAGAGGGAACAGGGGCGAGCAGTACTTC. Translating gives CASRGNRGEQYF. The rearrangement joins TRBV28 to TRBJ2-7, with TRBD1 matching over 7 bases. The V gene end was trimmed by 6 bases and the J gene end by 6 bases; junction bases not matched to a gene: 5. Germline V CDR1 and CDR2: MDHEN, SYDVKM. This CDR3 contains 12 residues.